The 25 T cell receptor beta chains reported below all come from one sample, sequenced in a study of T-cell reconstitution after alpha-beta-depleted transplantation in children (TCRdb year 2016). In light of the paper, this sample's treatment or condition label describes: allogeneic hematopoietic cell transplantation with graft depleted of TCRalphabeta T cells and CD19 B cells. Libraries were prepared through PCR. Sequencing was carried out with an Illumina HiSeq 2500. To normalize quantification of the TCRbeta repertoire, the TCR libraries were built with molecular barcoding that relied on unique molecular identifiers. TCRdb redid the processing of the public reads, applying fastp at Q25 and MiXCR, and retained in-frame beta chains. CDR3 protein duplicates are merged, each entry listing the most common genes and DNA. This sample lists about 440,000 distinct CDR3 sequences; 43% were detected once. Under 35% of the sample rests with the top ten.

The starting material was PBMCs, obtained before TCRalphabeta/CD19-depleted stem cell transplant. Receptors were obtained from a girl aged 2-10 years with aplastic anemia, due to receive a stem cell transplant.

V and J are TRBV6-5 and TRBJ2-7; 10 bases align to TRBD2. CDR3 size: 17 residues. After removal of 0 bases from V and 5 bases from J, the junction contained 10 bases not matched to a gene. Germline CDR1 is MNHEY and CDR2 is SVGAGI. The CDR3 region is CASSYSNLLAGYNEQYF. CDR3 nucleotides: TGTGCCAGCAGTTACTCGAATCTACTAGCGGGATACAACGAGCAGTACTTC.

At least ten counts were recorded for this clonotype. The rearrangement uses TRBV20-1 and TRBJ2-3; 9 bases map to TRBD1. CDR1 is DFQATT and CDR2 is SNEGSKA in the germline V gene (reference sequence). There are 15 residues in the CDR3. The ends lost 5 bases at V and 4 bases at J; junction bases unmatched: 10. DNA for the CDR3: TGCAGTGCTCTGTCCGGGACAGGGATCCCAGATACGCAGTATTTT. Its protein product is CSALSGTGIPDTQYF.

The chain employs TRBV4-1 and TRBJ1-1; no definite D call. CDR1 and CDR2 (germline): MGHRA, YSYEKL. Trimming took off 3 bases at V and 4 bases at J, with 12 bases between the two ends. CDR3 length: 14 amino acids. The CDR3: CASSHEGWGTEAFF. CDR3 nucleotide sequence: TGCGCCAGCAGCCACGAGGGTTGGGGCACTGAAGCTTTCTTT.

J is TRBJ1-1 and V is TRBV12-3 or TRBV12-4; possible D gene TRBD1, 6 bases. The CDR3 has 14 amino acids. The V end lost 6 bases, the J end lost 1 base, and 12 bases lay between the germline ends. The CDR3 nucleotides read TGTGCCAGCAGGAAATCGACAGGGAACACTGAAGCTTTCTTT. This gives the protein CASRKSTGNTEAFF.

The chain links TRBV3-1 to TRBJ2-1, with 7 bases identical to TRBD2. CDR3 size: 16 residues. Germline V CDR1 and CDR2: LGHDT, YNNKEL (reference sequence). Trimming cost V 1 base and J 2 bases; bases outside gene matches: 5. CDR3 residues: CASSQVTTSPYNEQFF. The CDR3 DNA reads as TGTGCCAGCAGCCAAGTTACGACTAGCCCCTACAATGAGCAGTTCTTC.

V usage is TRBV5-6 and J usage is TRBJ2-3, with D possibly TRBD1 on 6 matching bases. There are 17 residues in the CDR3. With 2 bases removed from V and 2 bases from J, the gap between germline ends came to 18 bases. Germline-derived CDR1 and CDR2 are SGHDT and YYEEEE. The CDR3: CASSFPEFSGDTDTQYF. CDR3 nucleotide sequence: TGTGCCAGCAGCTTCCCCGAATTCTCAGGGGACACAGATACGCAGTATTTT.

Here the CDR3 reads CSAISGEGGNEQFF. The CDR3 DNA sequence: TGCAGTGCCATTAGCGGCGAGGGGGGAAATGAGCAGTTCTTC. V is TRBV20-1 and J is TRBJ2-1; perhaps D is TRBD1 or TRBD2 (6 bases each). Trimming cost V 6 bases and J 7 bases, with 19 bases left between them. This CDR3 has 14 residues. Germline loops: CDR1 DFQATT, CDR2 SNEGSKA (reference sequence).

The chain employs TRBV11-2 and TRBJ2-1; D is unclear. This CDR3 spans 13 amino acids. The germline V gene has CDR1 SGHAT and CDR2 FQNNGV. Trimming shortened V by 1 base and J by 8 bases, and 9 bases separated the two germline ends. Here the CDR3 DNA reads TGTGCCAGCAGCTTAGTAAGGGCCTATGAGCAGTTCTTC. Translated: CASSLVRAYEQFF.

This clonotype was observed many times. The chain employs TRBV20-1 and TRBJ1-1; 8 bases are shared with TRBD1. This CDR3 contains 14 residues. From germline, CDR1 is DFQATT and CDR2 SNEGSKA (reference sequence). J was trimmed by 8 bases and V by 0 bases; bases with no gene match: 8. The CDR3 spells CSARDLQGVAEAFF. In nucleotides, the CDR3 is TGCAGTGCTAGAGATCTACAGGGGGTCGCAGAAGCTTTCTTT.

The V gene is TRBV19, the J gene TRBJ1-1; 7 nucleotides agree with TRBD1. Germline V gene lookup returns CDR1 LNHDA and CDR2 SQIVND (reference sequence). CDR3 length equals 13 residues. With V trimmed by 1 base and J by 5 bases, 1 base remained unmatched. CDR3 residues: CASSIVQGTEAFF. CDR3 DNA: TGTGCCAGTAGTATAGTACAGGGGACTGAAGCTTTCTTT.

The chain carries TRBV3-1 and TRBJ2-7, with D possibly being TRBD1 (5 bases). V lost 1 base to trimming and J lost 3 bases, with 13 bases between them. This CDR3 has 15 residues. Germline CDR1 is LGHDT and CDR2 is YNNKEL (reference sequence). CDR3 nucleotide sequence: TGTGCCAGCAGCCAAGGGATAGGGGCGTTCTACGAGCAGTACTTC. Amino acid sequence: CASSQGIGAFYEQYF.

The CDR3 sequence: CASSPSGGDEQFF. The CDR3 coding sequence is TGTGCCAGCAGCCCAAGTGGGGGGGATGAGCAGTTCTTC. The chain uses TRBV7-2 and TRBJ2-1, with 7 bases fitting TRBD2. Per the germline V gene, CDR1 is SGHTA and CDR2 is FQGNSA. This CDR3 is 13 amino acids long. Losses at the gene ends were 5 bases for V and 8 bases for J; bases not matched to a gene: 6.

This clonotype appeared a single time. The chain recombines TRBV9 with TRBJ2-7; TRBD1 is a possible D gene (5 bases). Germline V CDR1 and CDR2: SGDLS, YYNGEE. The length of the CDR3 is 15 residues. V dropped 1 base and J dropped 0 bases, with 11 bases sitting between them. The CDR3 DNA is TGTGCCAGCAGCGTATTGGCAGGACACTCCTACGAGCAGTACTTC. Protein product: CASSVLAGHSYEQYF.

The sample holds a few counts of this clonotype. The V and J genes are TRBV5-1 and TRBJ2-3; 13 nucleotides agree with TRBD2. Per germline, CDR1 SGHRS and CDR2 YFSETQ. Trimming cost V 3 bases and J 6 bases; bases outside gene matches: 19. CDR3 size: 20 residues. CDR3 coding DNA: TGCGCCAGCAGCTCCGGACCAACTAGCGGGAGGGCCGAGAGTTGGGATACGCAGTATTTT. Protein sequence: CASSSGPTSGRAESWDTQYF.

This clonotype was seen only a few times. The J gene is TRBJ2-5, the V gene TRBV6-5; TRBD2 matches at 8 bases. V shed 2 bases, J shed 1 base, and the junction held 6 bases outside the gene matches. The germline V gene encodes CDR1 MNHEY and CDR2 SVGAGI. The CDR3 has 16 amino acids. The CDR3 bases are TGTGCCAGCAGTTACGTCCCGGGAGGGCTCCAAGAGACCCAGTACTTC. Amino acid sequence: CASSYVPGGLQETQYF.

The table lists this clonotype with a few counts. The rearrangement links TRBV4-3 to TRBJ2-7; D might be TRBD2 (6 bases). The CDR3 is 14 residues long. Trimming pared 4 bases from V and 7 bases from J, leaving 17 bases between. Germline V gives CDR1 LGHNA, CDR2 YSLEER. The CDR3 loop is CASSLGTFGDEQYF. The CDR3 DNA follows: TGCGCCAGCAGCCTCGGGACTTTCGGGGATGAGCAGTACTTC.

The V and J genes are TRBV7-2 and TRBJ1-1; 7 nucleotides line up with TRBD1. V lost 5 bases, J lost 1 base, and 7 bases stayed unmatched. CDR3 length: 15 residues. Germline CDR1 reads SGHTA; CDR2 reads FQGNSA. The CDR3 spells CASSLNRGANTEAFF. CDR3 DNA: TGTGCCAGCAGCCTAAACAGGGGAGCGAACACTGAAGCTTTCTTT.

This clonotype came up many times. The chain links TRBV7-9 to TRBJ2-7; no firm D call. V shed 5 bases and J shed 0 bases, with 5 bases lying between them. The CDR3 is 12 amino acids. CDR1 is SEHNR, CDR2 FQNEAQ, per germline (reference sequence). The CDR3 is CASSLHSYEQYF. DNA for the CDR3: TGTGCCAGCAGCCTTCACTCCTACGAGCAGTACTTC.

This sequence joins TRBV5-6 and TRBJ1-2; D might be TRBD1 (6 bases). The CDR3 is made up of 13 amino acids. Trimming left V 3 bases short and J 8 bases short, with 14 bases between. The germline V gene has CDR1 SGHDT and CDR2 YYEEEE. The CDR3 here is CASSSSGGRGYTF. In DNA, the CDR3 is TGTGCCAGCAGCTCCTCCGGGGGCCGGGGCTACACCTTC.

This clonotype has ten or more counts. J is TRBJ2-7 and V is TRBV7-9, with TRBD2 matching 7 bases. CDR3 size: 15 residues. Germline V gene sequence: CDR1 SEHNR, CDR2 FQNEAQ (reference sequence). V lost 6 bases, J lost 3 bases, and 11 bases stayed unmatched. Written as DNA, the CDR3 is TGTGCCAGCAGTAGAGGGGCGGGAGCGATCTACGAGCAGTACTTC. It codes for CASSRGAGAIYEQYF.

The chain couples TRBV11-2 to TRBJ2-1; TRBD2 matches at 9 bases. CDR1 and CDR2 (germline): SGHAT, FQNNGV. This CDR3 is 15 amino acids long. The J segment lost 8 bases and the V segment lost 1 base, leaving 6 bases of the junction unmatched. CDR3 DNA sequence: TGTGCCAGCAGCTTAGTGGCGGGAGGGCCGTATGAGCAGTTCTTC. This translates into CASSLVAGGPYEQFF.

The J gene is TRBJ2-1, the V gene TRBV20-1, with D perhaps matching TRBD1 (6 bases). Germline-derived CDR1 and CDR2 are DFQATT and SNEGSKA (reference sequence). The CDR3 spans 16 residues. Trimming took 3 bases from V and 4 from J, leaving 19 bases between them. Here the CDR3 reads CSASFQGRGDYNEQFF. The CDR3, as DNA: TGCAGTGCTAGTTTTCAGGGGAGAGGAGATTACAATGAGCAGTTCTTC.

Only one count was recorded for this clonotype. CDR3 in DNA: TGTGCCAGCAGCTTCGACTCGTGGCTTGGGGGCTCTGGGGCCAACGTCCTGACTTTC. As protein: CASSFDSWLGGSGANVLTF. V and J are TRBV11-1 and TRBJ2-6; D is possibly TRBD1 or TRBD2 (5 bases each). V shed 3 bases and J shed 0 bases, with 18 bases lying between them. This CDR3 contains 19 residues. Germline CDR1 and CDR2: SGHAT and FQDESV (reference sequence).

As concerns this clonotype: At one of its ends the junction is not consistent with the germline gene, which may arise from a read error. This chain connects TRBV7-9 to TRBJ2-5; either TRBD1 or TRBD2 may supply D (6 bases each). Germline V gene sequence: CDR1 SEHNR, CDR2 FQNEAQ (reference sequence). The CDR3 totals 14 residues. The CDR3 bases are TGTGGCAGCAGCTTAACGGGGGCCCAAGAGACCCAGTACTTC. As protein: CGSSLTGAQETQYF.

The rearrangement joins TRBV7-3 to TRBJ2-1, with 13 bases identical to TRBD2. This CDR3 is 16 amino acids long. Germline CDR1 is SGHTA and CDR2 is FQGTGA. The trim removed 3 bases at V and 7 bases at J, leaving 6 bases unmatched. CDR3: CASSLGGTSGVNEQFF. The CDR3 region has the DNA TGTGCCAGCAGCTTGGGGGGGACTAGCGGGGTTAATGAGCAGTTCTTC.